Listed here are 16 T cell receptor beta chains from one sample, sequenced in a study of blood T cells in healthy people across ages. Through a sample-barcoded 5' primer and a J-beta primer mix, a second PCR was run for roughly 6 to 12 cycles. In TCRdb, the 5' RACE reads were re-called with MiXCR into one record per CDR3 protein. The sample has about 570,000 distinct CDR3 sequences; 25% to 30% are singletons. Sequences were obtained from blood. The receptors stem from a woman between 70 and 85 years old in good health.

Many counts were recorded for this clonotype. This chain joins TRBV7-2 and TRBJ2-2; D is uncertain. This CDR3 region has 12 residues. The V end lost 5 bases, the J end lost 3 bases, and 4 bases lay between the germline ends. The germline V gene has CDR1 SGHTA and CDR2 FQGNSA. The CDR3 nucleotides read TGTGCCAGCAGCCCTTACACCGGGGAGCTGTTTTTT. It codes for CASSPYTGELFF.

The chain joins TRBV20-1 to TRBJ2-5; D gene unclear. The assigned J gene may be wrong: the sequence end matches TRBJ2-1 better. CDR3 length: 11 residues. The germline V gene has CDR1 DFQATT and CDR2 SNEGSKA (reference sequence). CDR3 residues: CSARQYNEQFF. The CDR3 region has the DNA TGCAGTGCTAGACAATACAATGAGCAGTTCTTC.

The V and J genes are TRBV5-1 and TRBJ2-3, with D tentatively TRBD2 (6 bases). The germline CDR1 and CDR2 sequences are SGHRS and YFSETQ. The V and J ends lost 2 bases and 0 bases respectively, with 10 bases between them. The CDR3 totals 15 residues. The CDR3 region has the DNA TGCGCCAGCAGCTTCAGGGACTCTAGCACAGATACGCAGTATTTT. Encoded protein: CASSFRDSSTDTQYF.

This clonotype appeared a few times. The gene calls are TRBV24-1 and TRBJ2-4; D is unresolved. The germline gives CDR1 KGHDR, CDR2 SFDVKD. The CDR3 extends over 14 amino acids. With 4 bases removed from V and 0 bases from J, the gap between germline ends came to 6 bases. CDR3 in amino acids: CATSESLAKNIQYF. Here the CDR3 DNA reads TGTGCCACCAGTGAATCCTTAGCCAAAAACATTCAGTACTTC.

This clonotype was detected many times. The chain couples TRBV4-3 to TRBJ1-2, with D hard to call. V lost 0 bases to trimming and J lost 7 bases, with 9 bases between them. CDR1 is LGHNA, CDR2 YSLEER, per germline. This CDR3 is 13 amino acids long. This chain's CDR3 is CASSQDSKSGYTF. Here the CDR3 DNA reads TGCGCCAGCAGCCAAGATTCCAAGTCTGGCTACACCTTC.

The chain is built from TRBV14 and TRBJ2-5; the D gene is possibly TRBD2 (6 bases). The CDR3 runs to 13 residues. The V gene lost 0 bases and the J gene lost 5 bases, with 7 bases spanning the gap. Germline V CDR1 and CDR2: SGHDN, FVKESK. CDR3 DNA sequence: TGTGCCAGCAGCCAAGAACGGGGGGAGACCCAGTACTTC. Protein: CASSQERGETQYF.

About this clonotype: The CDR3 carries no conserved terminal phenylalanine or tryptophan, so it likely arises from a read error. The rearrangement links TRBV7-9 to TRBJ1-6; 8 bases are a match to TRBD1. With V trimmed by 5 bases and J by 6 bases, 9 bases remained unmatched. Germline CDR1 SEHNR, CDR2 FQNEAQ (reference sequence). CDR3 length: 16 residues. Here the CDR3 DNA reads TGTGCCAGCAGCCCAGGGGGCCCTAACCCTAATTCACCCCTCCACCTT. As protein: CASSPGGPNPNSPLHL.

This clonotype was seen more than once but under ten times. The gene calls are TRBV3-1 and TRBJ1-1; no clear D. Trimming took 1 base from V and 4 from J, leaving 10 bases between them. The CDR3 is 14 residues long. Germline values: CDR1 LGHDT, CDR2 YNNKEL (reference sequence). The CDR3 nucleotides are TGTGCCAGCAGCCAAGGCCCGGGTCGCACTGAAGCTTTCTTT. Its protein is CASSQGPGRTEAFF. The full variable domain, rest sourced from reference TRBV3-1 and TRBJ1-1, is DTAVSQTPKYLVTQMGNDKSIKCEQNLGHDTMYWYKQDSKKFLKIMFSYNNKELIINETVPNRFSPKSPDKAHLNLHINSLELGDSAVYFCASSQGPGRTEAFFGQGTRLTVV.

A few counts support this clonotype. The chain is built from TRBV4-3 and TRBJ2-1; D unclear. V lost 1 base, J lost 3 bases, and 10 bases lay in between. CDR3 length: 15 residues. CDR1 is LGHNA and CDR2 is YSLEER in the germline V gene. The CDR3 reads CASSQGLGHYNEQFF. Written as DNA, the CDR3 is TGCGCCAGCAGCCAAGGTCTAGGGCACTACAATGAGCAGTTCTTC.

The V call is TRBV7-2, the J call TRBJ2-3, with 10 bases aligning to TRBD2. This CDR3 region has 19 residues. With 2 bases clipped from V and 7 bases from J, the junction kept 18 bases outside the gene matches. Germline CDR1 is SGHTA and CDR2 is FQGNSA. CDR3 DNA: TGTGCCAGCAGCTTACGAGGCACCAGCGGGGGGGCCGCTGGAAATACGCAGTATTTT. Its protein product is CASSLRGTSGGAAGNTQYF.

A few counts support this clonotype. The chain recombines TRBV3-1 with TRBJ2-5, with 7 bases lining up with TRBD2. The V and J ends lost 3 bases and 9 bases, in that order; junction bases with no gene match: 16. The CDR3 loop spans 16 amino acids. Germline V lookup: CDR1 LGHDT, CDR2 YNNKEL (reference sequence). The CDR3 sequence is CASSQQSGAHLGAQYF. CDR3 coding DNA: TGTGCCAGCAGCCAGCAAAGCGGGGCCCACCTGGGGGCCCAGTACTTC.

This clonotype was seen more than once but under ten times. The V gene is TRBV12-3 or TRBV12-4, the J gene TRBJ1-2; tentative D call: TRBD1 (5 bases). V was clipped by 5 bases and J by 4 bases, with 17 bases between them. This CDR3 has 15 amino acids. The CDR3 DNA reads TGTGCCAGCAGTCCCGGGACGGGCGGGAGCTATGGCTACACCTTC. It translates to CASSPGTGGSYGYTF.

The chain carries TRBV29-1 and TRBJ2-7; possible D gene TRBD2, 5 bases. Germline lookup yields CDR1 SQVTM and CDR2 ANQGSEA. The CDR3 contains 11 residues. V was cut by 4 bases and J by 5 bases, with 9 bases left in between. Here the CDR3 reads CSVAGYDEQYF. The CDR3 bases are TGCAGCGTTGCGGGGTACGACGAGCAGTACTTC.

This sequence joins TRBV3-1 and TRBJ2-4; 11 nucleotides agree with TRBD2. Germline loops: CDR1 LGHDT, CDR2 YNNKEL (reference sequence). V was pared by 4 bases and J by 2 bases, with 4 bases of the junction left unmatched. The CDR3 length is 16 residues. CDR3 amino acids: CASSRRLAGSKNIQYF. CDR3 nucleotides: TGTGCCAGCAGCCGACGACTAGCGGGGTCCAAAAACATTCAGTACTTC.

This chain uses TRBV7-2 with TRBJ2-5; D unclear. Matching the DNA end better, TRBJ2-7 makes the J call doubtful. CDR3 length: 13 amino acids. Germline V CDR1 and CDR2: SGHTA, FQGNSA. Here the CDR3 DNA reads TGTGCCAGCAGCTTAGCAGCGAACTACGAGCAGTACTTC. Translated, it gives CASSLAANYEQYF.

The chain joins TRBV5-1 to TRBJ2-7, with D possibly being TRBD2 (6 bases). CDR3 length: 16 residues. Germline CDR1 reads SGHRS; CDR2 reads YFSETQ. Trimming stripped 3 bases from V and 2 bases from J, with 18 bases between. For the CDR3, the DNA is TGCGCCAGCAGCTCACCCCGAGGTGGAGGGACCTACGAGCAGTACTTC. The encoded protein is CASSSPRGGGTYEQYF.